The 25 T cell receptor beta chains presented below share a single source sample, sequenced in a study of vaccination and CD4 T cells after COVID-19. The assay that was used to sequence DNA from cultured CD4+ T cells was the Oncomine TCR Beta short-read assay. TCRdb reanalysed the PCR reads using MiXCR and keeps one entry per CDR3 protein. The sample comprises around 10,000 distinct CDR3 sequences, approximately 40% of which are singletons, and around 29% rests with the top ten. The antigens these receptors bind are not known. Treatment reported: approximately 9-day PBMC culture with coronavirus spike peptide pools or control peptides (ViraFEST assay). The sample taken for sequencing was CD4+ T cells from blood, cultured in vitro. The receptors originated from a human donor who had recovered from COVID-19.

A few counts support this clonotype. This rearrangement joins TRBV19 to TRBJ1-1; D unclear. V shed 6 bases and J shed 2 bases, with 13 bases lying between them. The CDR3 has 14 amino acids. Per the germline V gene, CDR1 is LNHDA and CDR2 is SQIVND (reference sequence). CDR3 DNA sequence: TGTGCCAGTAGGGAGACCGGGAGCAACACTGAAGCTTTCTTT. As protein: CASRETGSNTEAFF.

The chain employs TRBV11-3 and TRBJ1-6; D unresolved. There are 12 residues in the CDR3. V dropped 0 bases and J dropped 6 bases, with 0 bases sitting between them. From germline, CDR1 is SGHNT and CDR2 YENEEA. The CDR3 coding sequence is TGTGCCAGCAGCTTAGATAATTCACCCCTCCACTTT. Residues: CASSLDNSPLHF.

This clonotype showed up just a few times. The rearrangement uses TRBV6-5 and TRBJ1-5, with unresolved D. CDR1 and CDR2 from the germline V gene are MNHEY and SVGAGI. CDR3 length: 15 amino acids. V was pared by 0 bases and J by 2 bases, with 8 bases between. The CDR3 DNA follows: TGTGCCAGCAGTTACTCTACGCAGGGCAATCAGCCCCAGCATTTT. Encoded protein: CASSYSTQGNQPQHF.

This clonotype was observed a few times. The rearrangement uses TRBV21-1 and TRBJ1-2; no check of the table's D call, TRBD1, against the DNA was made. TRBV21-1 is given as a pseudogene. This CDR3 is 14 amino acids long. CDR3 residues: CASSKERGEDGYTF. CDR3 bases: TGTGCCAGCAGCAAAGAGAGGGGGGAGGATGGCTACACCTTC.

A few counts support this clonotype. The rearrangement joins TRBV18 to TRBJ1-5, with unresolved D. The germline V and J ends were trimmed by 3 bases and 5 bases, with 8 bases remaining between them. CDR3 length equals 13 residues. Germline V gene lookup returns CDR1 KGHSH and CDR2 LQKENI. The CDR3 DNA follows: TGTGCCAGCTCACCTCAGGATCATCAGCCCCAGCATTTT. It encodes CASSPQDHQPQHF.

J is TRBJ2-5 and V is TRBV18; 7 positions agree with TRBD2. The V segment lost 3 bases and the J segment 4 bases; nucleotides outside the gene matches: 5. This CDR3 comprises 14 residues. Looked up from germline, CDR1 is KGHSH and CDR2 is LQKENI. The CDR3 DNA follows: TGTGCCAGCTCACCCTATGGCGGGGGAGAGACCCAGTACTTC. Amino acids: CASSPYGGGETQYF.

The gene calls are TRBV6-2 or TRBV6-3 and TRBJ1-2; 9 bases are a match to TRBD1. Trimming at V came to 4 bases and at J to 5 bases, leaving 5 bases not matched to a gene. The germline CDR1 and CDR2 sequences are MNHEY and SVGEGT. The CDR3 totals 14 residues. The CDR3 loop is CASSLGQGRYGYTF. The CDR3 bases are TGTGCCAGCAGTTTGGGACAGGGAAGATATGGCTACACCTTC.

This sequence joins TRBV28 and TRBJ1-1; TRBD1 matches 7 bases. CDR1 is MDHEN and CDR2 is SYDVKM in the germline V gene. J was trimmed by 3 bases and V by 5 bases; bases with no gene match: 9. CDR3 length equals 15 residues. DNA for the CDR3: TGTGCCAGCAGTCATGGGACAGCTGTCGACACTGAAGCTTTCTTT. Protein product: CASSHGTAVDTEAFF.

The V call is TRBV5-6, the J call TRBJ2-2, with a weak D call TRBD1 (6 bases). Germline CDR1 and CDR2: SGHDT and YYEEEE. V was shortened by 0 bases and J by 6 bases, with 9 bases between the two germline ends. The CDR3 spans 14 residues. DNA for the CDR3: TGTGCCAGCAGCTTGGAGGCAGGGGCCGGGGAGCTGTTTTTT. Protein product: CASSLEAGAGELFF. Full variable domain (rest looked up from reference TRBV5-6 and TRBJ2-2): DAGVTQSPTHLIKTRGQQVTLRCSPKSGHDTVSWYQQALGQGPQFIFQYYEEEERQRGNFPDRFSGHQFPNYSSELNVNALLLGDSALYLCASSLEAGAGELFFGEGSRLTVL.

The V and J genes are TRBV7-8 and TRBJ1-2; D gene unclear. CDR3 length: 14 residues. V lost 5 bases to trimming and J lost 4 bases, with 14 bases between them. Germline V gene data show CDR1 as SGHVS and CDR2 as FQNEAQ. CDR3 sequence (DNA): TGTGCCAGCAGCCCCCGAGGAGCCTCCTATGGCTACACCTTC. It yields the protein CASSPRGASYGYTF.

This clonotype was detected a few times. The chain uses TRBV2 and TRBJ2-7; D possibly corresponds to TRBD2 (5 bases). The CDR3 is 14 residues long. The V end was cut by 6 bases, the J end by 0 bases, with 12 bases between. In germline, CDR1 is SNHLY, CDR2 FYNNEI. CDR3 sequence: CASSRGLASYEQYF. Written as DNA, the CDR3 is TGTGCCAGCAGCCGAGGACTGGCCTCCTACGAGCAGTACTTC. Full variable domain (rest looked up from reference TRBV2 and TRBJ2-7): EPEVTQTPSHQVTQMGQEVILRCVPISNHLYFYWYRQILGQKVEFLVSFYNNEISEKSEIFDDQFSVERPDGSNFTLKIRSTKLEDSAMYFCASSRGLASYEQYFGPGTRLTVT.

DNA for the CDR3: TGTGCCAGCAGTAGGACTAGCGGGACAAAAGAGACCCAGTACTTC. Protein product: CASSRTSGTKETQYF. The chain joins TRBV6-1 to TRBJ2-5; 12 bases are a match to TRBD2. Germline CDR1 and CDR2: MNHNS and SASEGT. V was pared by 5 bases and J by 3 bases, with 4 bases of the junction left unmatched. This CDR3 has 15 amino acids.

DNA for the CDR3: TGCAGTGCCCTCAGGTCTAGCTCCTACGAGCAGTACTTC. Encoded protein: CSALRSSSYEQYF. The chain recombines TRBV20-1 with TRBJ2-7; D is unresolved. The CDR3 length is 13 residues. Germline CDR1 reads DFQATT; CDR2 reads SNEGSKA (reference sequence). V lost 6 bases and J lost 0, with 12 bases in between.

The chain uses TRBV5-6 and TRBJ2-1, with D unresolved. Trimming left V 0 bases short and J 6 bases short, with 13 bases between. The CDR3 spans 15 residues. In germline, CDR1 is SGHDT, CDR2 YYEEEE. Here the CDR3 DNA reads TGTGCCAGCAGCTTGGGTCCCCACGCAGGCAATGAGCAGTTCTTC. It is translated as CASSLGPHAGNEQFF.

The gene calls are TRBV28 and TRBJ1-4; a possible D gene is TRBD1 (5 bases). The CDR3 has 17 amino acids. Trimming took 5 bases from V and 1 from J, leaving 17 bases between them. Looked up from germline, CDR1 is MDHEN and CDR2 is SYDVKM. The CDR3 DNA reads TGTGCCAGCAGTCCACTTCGAGGGGCAGGAACTAATGAAAAACTGTTTTTT. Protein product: CASSPLRGAGTNEKLFF.

CDR3 coding DNA: TGTGCCAGCAGCTTCTGGGCAGGGCAAGAGACCCAGTACTTC. Translating it yields CASSFWAGQETQYF. The rearrangement links TRBV5-5 to TRBJ2-5, with D possibly being TRBD1 (5 bases). Trimming took off 2 bases at V and 2 bases at J, with 10 bases between the two ends. The CDR3 is made up of 14 amino acids. Germline V CDR1 and CDR2: SGHKS, YYEKEE (reference sequence).

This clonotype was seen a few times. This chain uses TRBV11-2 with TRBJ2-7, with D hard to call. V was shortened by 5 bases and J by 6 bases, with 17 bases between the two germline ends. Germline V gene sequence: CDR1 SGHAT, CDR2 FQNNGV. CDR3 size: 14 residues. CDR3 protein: CASSPQFGSGEQYF. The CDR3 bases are TGTGCCAGCAGCCCCCAATTCGGGTCCGGCGAGCAGTACTTC.

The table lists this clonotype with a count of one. The CDR3 DNA reads as TGTGCCAGTAGCCGACGCTCCCCTTCGGGACTCCATAACGGCGAGCAGTACTTC. Amino acids: CASSRRSPSGLHNGEQYF. The chain is built from TRBV19 and TRBJ2-7, with D possibly being TRBD2 (6 bases). Germline V gene data show CDR1 as LNHDA and CDR2 as SQIVND (reference sequence). Trimming stripped 6 bases from V and 6 bases from J, with 30 bases between. There are 18 residues in the CDR3.

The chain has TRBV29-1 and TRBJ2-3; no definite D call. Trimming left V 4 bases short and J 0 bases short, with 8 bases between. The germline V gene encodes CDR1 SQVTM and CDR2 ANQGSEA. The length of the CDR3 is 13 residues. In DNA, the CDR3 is TGCAGCGTTGGGTGGGTAAGCACAGATACGCAGTATTTT. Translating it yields CSVGWVSTDTQYF.

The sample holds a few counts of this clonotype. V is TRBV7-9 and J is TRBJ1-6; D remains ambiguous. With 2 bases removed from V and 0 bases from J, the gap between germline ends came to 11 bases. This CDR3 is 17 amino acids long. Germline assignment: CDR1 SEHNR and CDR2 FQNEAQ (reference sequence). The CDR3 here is CASSLLVLSSYNSPLHF. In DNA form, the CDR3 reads TGTGCCAGCAGCTTATTGGTCCTCAGCTCCTATAATTCACCCCTCCACTTT.

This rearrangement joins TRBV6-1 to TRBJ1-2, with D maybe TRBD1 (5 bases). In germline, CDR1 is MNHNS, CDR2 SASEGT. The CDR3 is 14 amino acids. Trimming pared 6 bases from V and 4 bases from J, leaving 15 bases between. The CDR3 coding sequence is TGTGCCAGCAGCCAACAGGTCCCAGGCTATGGCTACACCTTC. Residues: CASSQQVPGYGYTF.

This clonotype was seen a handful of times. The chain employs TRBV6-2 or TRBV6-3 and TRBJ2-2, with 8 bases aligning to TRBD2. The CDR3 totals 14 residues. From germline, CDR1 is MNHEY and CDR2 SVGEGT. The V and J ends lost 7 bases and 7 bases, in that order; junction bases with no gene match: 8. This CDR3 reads CASISGGLGGELFF. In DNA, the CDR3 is TGTGCCAGCATTTCGGGGGGGCTCGGCGGGGAGCTGTTTTTT.

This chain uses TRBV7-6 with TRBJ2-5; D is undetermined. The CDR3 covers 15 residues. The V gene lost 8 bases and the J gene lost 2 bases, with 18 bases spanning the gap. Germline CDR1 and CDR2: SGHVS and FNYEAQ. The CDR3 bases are TGTGCCAGCGGCGTCGTGTTTGGCGGACAAGAGACCCAGTACTTC. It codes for CASGVVFGGQETQYF.

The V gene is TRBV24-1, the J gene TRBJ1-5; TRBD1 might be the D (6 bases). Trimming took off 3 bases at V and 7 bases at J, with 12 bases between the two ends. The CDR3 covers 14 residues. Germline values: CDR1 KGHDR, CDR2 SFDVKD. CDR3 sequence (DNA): TGTGCCACCAGTGATCCCTCGGGGGGCCAGCCCCAGCATTTT. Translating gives CATSDPSGGQPQHF.

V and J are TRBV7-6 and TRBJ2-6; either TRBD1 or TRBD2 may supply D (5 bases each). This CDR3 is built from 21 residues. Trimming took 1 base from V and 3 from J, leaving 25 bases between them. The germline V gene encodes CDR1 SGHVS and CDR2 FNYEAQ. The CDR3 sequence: CASSLVGREGIRSSGANVLTF. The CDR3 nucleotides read TGTGCCAGCAGCTTAGTCGGTCGTGAGGGGATCCGAAGCAGTGGGGCCAACGTCCTGACTTTC.